The rows below give T cell receptor beta chains drawn from one sample of a study of T cells in Graves' hyperthyroidism and ophthalmopathy. Each CDR3 protein gets one entry after TCRdb re-called the multiplex PCR reads with MiXCR. The sample has around 260,000 distinct CDR3 sequences; less than 30% are singletons. Input material: blood. These receptors originate from a man aged 35 to 55 with Graves' hyperthyroidism that later progressed to Graves' ophthalmopathy. Both conserved end residues are part of each CDR3. D genes are given only for firm matches. Size values are once, few and many counts, or a class for expanded clones, and some rows have none.

NA	TRBV7-2	TRBJ1-1	NA	CASSFGGLVNTEAFF	TGTGCCAGCAGCTTTGGGGGGCTCGTGAACACTGAAGCTTTCTTT
few	TRBV27	TRBJ2-3	NA	CASSTPSRDTQYF	TGTGCCAGCAGTACCCCATCTAGAGATACGCAGTATTTT
NA	TRBV10-2	TRBJ1-2	NA	CASTRQGSGYTF	TGCGCCAGCACTAGGCAGGGGAGTGGCTACACCTTC
many	TRBV29-1	TRBJ1-1	NA	CSALGVYTEAFF	TGCAGCGCCTTGGGGGTCTACACTGAAGCTTTCTTT
many	TRBV7-8	TRBJ2-5	TRBD2	CASRILAEYQETQYF	TGTGCCAGCAGAATACTAGCGGAGTACCAAGAGACCCAGTACTTC
many	TRBV24-1	TRBJ2-5	TRBD1	CATSEGPETGGAPENQETQYF	TGTGCCACCAGTGAGGGGCCTGAAACAGGGGGCGCCCCAGAAAACCAAGAGACCCAGTACTTC
NA	TRBV12-3/TRBV12-4	TRBJ1-1	NA	CASSLKGSPEAFF	TGTGCCAGCAGCCTAAAGGGGTCCCCTGAAGCTTTCTTT
few	TRBV19	TRBJ1-5	NA	CASSLTGSGNQPQHF	TGTGCCAGTAGCTTGACAGGATCGGGCAATCAGCCCCAGCATTTT
NA	TRBV19	TRBJ2-7	NA	CASSPRDTVGHEQYF	TGTGCCAGTAGTCCGCGGGACACGGTAGGCCACGAGCAGTACTTC
many	TRBV20-1	TRBJ2-7	TRBD2	CSAVLAGGANEQYF	TGCAGTGCTGTACTAGCGGGAGGAGCCAACGAGCAGTACTTC
many	TRBV28	TRBJ2-4	TRBD2	CASSTGTSGKNIQYF	TGTGCCAGCAGTACCGGGACTAGCGGGAAGAACATTCAGTACTTC
few	TRBV14	TRBJ1-1	NA	CASSHYRVEGRTEAFF	TGTGCCAGCAGCCACTACAGGGTCGAGGGCAGAACTGAAGCTTTCTTT
many	TRBV15	TRBJ1-1	TRBD1	CATRRYQGANTEAFF	TGTGCCACCAGGCGTTATCAGGGGGCGAACACTGAAGCTTTCTTT
many	TRBV11-2	TRBJ1-2	NA	CASSLERVGYTF	TGTGCCAGCAGCTTAGAGAGGGTTGGCTACACCTTC
many	TRBV6-1	TRBJ1-5	NA	CASSDGVPQPQHF	TGTGCCAGCAGTGATGGGGTCCCCCAGCCCCAGCATTTT
many	TRBV12-3/TRBV12-4	TRBJ2-5	NA	CASSWDTQTQYF	TGTGCCAGCAGTTGGGACACCCAGACCCAGTACTTC
many	TRBV5-4	TRBJ2-5	NA	CASSPRGGLETQYF	TGTGCCAGCAGCCCTCGGGGAGGATTAGAGACCCAGTACTTC
many	TRBV9	TRBJ2-7	TRBD2	CASSPSGRASEQYF	TGTGCCAGCTCCCCGAGCGGGAGGGCCTCCGAGCAGTACTTC
many	TRBV20-1	TRBJ1-2	NA	CSARDPGADGYTF	TGCAGTGCTAGAGATCCGGGGGCAGATGGCTACACCTTC
NA	TRBV28	TRBJ2-5	TRBD2	CASSWGLALETQYF	TGTGCCAGCAGTTGGGGACTAGCGCTAGAGACCCAGTACTTC
many	TRBV4-1	TRBJ1-5	NA	CASSQVSGGSGGSFNQPQHF	TGCGCCAGCAGCCAAGTCAGCGGCGGGAGCGGGGGGTCATTCAATCAGCCCCAGCATTTT
many	TRBV7-3	TRBJ2-5	TRBD2	CAGSRGRMETQYF	TGTGCCGGCAGCCGCGGGAGAATGGAGACCCAGTACTTC
many	TRBV6-2/TRBV6-3	TRBJ1-4	NA	CASSWGFPRASRGRFGKLFF	TGTGCCAGCAGTTGGGGATTTCCGAGGGCGAGCCGGGGTCGTTTTGGAAAACTGTTTTTT
NA	TRBV12-3/TRBV12-4	TRBJ2-7	TRBD2	CASSFSPGLGVYEQYF	TGTGCCAGCAGTTTTTCGCCGGGACTAGGTGTTTACGAGCAGTACTTC
many	TRBV12-3/TRBV12-4	TRBJ1-2	NA	CASSSGINGYTF	TGTGCCAGCAGTTCTGGAATCAATGGCTACACCTTC
many	TRBV11-3	TRBJ1-1	NA	CASSFEQNTEAFF	TGTGCCAGCAGCTTTGAACAGAACACTGAAGCTTTCTTT
many	TRBV20-1	TRBJ2-5	NA	CSARTNEGGSTQYF	TGCAGTGCTAGGACCAATGAGGGTGGGTCGACCCAGTACTTC
many	TRBV20-1	TRBJ2-7	TRBD2	CSARGTSGIYEQYF	TGCAGTGCCCGCGGGACTAGCGGGATCTACGAGCAGTACTTC
many	TRBV6-2/TRBV6-3	TRBJ2-2	TRBD1	CASSYSRSGTGGSGELFF	TGTGCCAGCAGTTACTCGAGGTCCGGGACAGGGGGTTCCGGGGAGCTGTTTTTT
many	TRBV20-1	TRBJ2-3	TRBD2	CSARAGLAGRADTQYF	TGCAGTGCTAGGGCGGGACTAGCGGGACGGGCAGATACGCAGTATTTT
many	TRBV19	TRBJ1-2	NA	CASSIDRGAKGYTF	TGTGCCAGTAGTATAGATCGGGGGGCTAAAGGCTACACCTTC
many	TRBV3-1	TRBJ1-3	NA	CASSRGLHSGNTIYF	TGTGCCAGCAGCCGCGGACTCCACTCTGGAAACACCATATATTTT
many	TRBV7-9	TRBJ2-5	TRBD2	CASSFLAGGRQETQYF	TGTGCCAGCAGCTTCCTAGCGGGAGGGAGACAAGAGACCCAGTACTTC
many	TRBV2	TRBJ1-3	NA	CASSEMVLGNTIYF	TGTGCCAGCAGTGAAATGGTTCTCGGAAACACCATATATTTT
many	TRBV20-1	TRBJ2-7	TRBD1	CSASPGQGLSYEQYF	TGCAGTGCTTCTCCGGGACAGGGGTTGTCCTACGAGCAGTACTTC
many	TRBV6-5	TRBJ1-3	NA	CASSYKGPLDTIYF	TGTGCCAGCAGTTACAAGGGTCCCTTGGACACCATATATTTT
few	TRBV12-3/TRBV12-4	TRBJ1-1	TRBD1	CASSSRRQGAMNTEAFF	TGTGCCAGCAGTTCTAGGAGACAGGGGGCGATGAACACTGAAGCTTTCTTT
many	TRBV14	TRBJ1-1	NA	CASSQELDTEAFF	TGTGCCAGCAGCCAAGAACTGGACACTGAAGCTTTCTTT
many	TRBV25-1	TRBJ2-7	NA	CASSVSYEQYF	TGTGCCAGCAGTGTTTCCTACGAGCAGTACTTC
many	TRBV28	TRBJ1-2	NA	CASRGLGQILTYGYTF	TGTGCCAGCAGAGGCTTAGGACAGATCCTAACCTATGGCTACACCTTC
NA	TRBV7-9	TRBJ2-5	TRBD2	CASSKREDQETQYF	TGTGCCAGCAGCAAACGGGAGGACCAAGAGACCCAGTACTTC
once	TRBV28	TRBJ2-2	NA	CASRVPQGGPDGELFF	TGTGCCAGCAGGGTTCCCCAAGGAGGGCCGGACGGGGAGCTGTTTTTT
many	TRBV14	TRBJ1-1	NA	CASSQERDTEAFF	TGTGCCAGCAGCCAAGAACGGGACACTGAAGCTTTCTTT
NA	TRBV15	TRBJ2-5	NA	CATSRDDTGQETQYF	TGTGCCACCAGCAGAGACGACACCGGTCAAGAGACCCAGTACTTC
NA	TRBV6-1	TRBJ2-7	NA	CASSKVGRGGDEQYF	TGTGCCAGCAGCAAGGTCGGCAGGGGTGGGGACGAGCAGTACTTC
many	TRBV4-1	TRBJ1-3	NA	CASSQDRVDSGNTIYF	TGCGCCAGCAGCCAAGACAGGGTCGACTCTGGAAACACCATATATTTT
NA	TRBV12-3/TRBV12-4	TRBJ1-3	NA	CASSLMGGASF	TGTGCCAGCAGTTTGATGGGAGGGGCTAGCTTT
once	TRBV10-3	TRBJ2-2	NA	CAISEASLRGTGELFF	TGTGCCATCAGTGAGGCTAGCCTGCGTGGCACCGGGGAGCTGTTTTTT
many	TRBV10-3	TRBJ2-5	TRBD1	CAISSTGGEETQYF	TGTGCCATCAGCTCGACAGGGGGCGAAGAGACCCAGTACTTC
once	TRBV6-5	TRBJ2-5	TRBD2	CASSYSGLAGDETQYF	TGTGCCAGCAGTTACTCTGGACTAGCGGGAGACGAGACCCAGTACTTC
NA	TRBV24-1	TRBJ1-5	NA	CATIPFRDINQPQHF	TGTGCCACCATTCCCTTCCGGGACATAAATCAGCCCCAGCATTTT
many	TRBV6-1	TRBJ2-2	NA	CARLMRTGTNTGELFF	TGTGCCAGACTTATGAGGACTGGAACGAACACCGGGGAGCTGTTTTTT
NA	TRBV11-1	TRBJ2-2	NA	CASSSRVHTGELFF	TGTGCCAGCAGCTCTCGGGTGCACACCGGGGAGCTGTTTTTT
NA	TRBV28	TRBJ2-5	NA	CASSLSSVRKGTETQYF	TGTGCCAGCAGTTTATCCTCCGTTCGGAAGGGTACGGAGACCCAGTACTTC